The 19 T cell receptor beta chains listed next were all sequenced from one sample in a study of shared clonotypes between healthy human individuals. Generated by immunoSEQ multiplex PCR, the TCRdb table keeps only in-frame clones and is missing some. Here the sample spans around 980,000 clones, roughly 74% being singletons. The sequenced sample consisted of memory CD4+ T cells from PBMCs. As to subset: CD45RA-negative fraction. The receptors shown here come from a man younger than 35 in good health. Some clones in this sample may be carry-over from other donors' samples.

This clone was counted once. The J gene is TRBJ2-7, the V gene TRBV28; D perhaps matches TRBD2 (7 bases). CDR1 MDHEN and CDR2 SYDVKM come from the germline V gene. V was pared by 8 bases and J by 6 bases, with 11 bases between. This CDR3 is 11 amino acids long. Here the CDR3 reads CASYRGGEQYF. CDR3 nucleotide sequence: TGTGCCAGCTATAGGGGGGGCGAGCAGTACTTC.

The chain carries TRBV6-5 and TRBJ2-5; tentative D call: TRBD2 (6 bases). From germline, CDR1 is MNHEY and CDR2 SVGAGI. The V gene lost 6 bases and the J gene lost 1 base, with 15 bases spanning the gap. The CDR3 sequence is 15 residues long. The CDR3 region is CASRGAGKGQETQYF. The CDR3 DNA sequence: TGTGCCAGCAGAGGGGCGGGAAAGGGCCAAGAGACCCAGTACTTC.

V and J are TRBV19 and TRBJ2-5; 8 positions agree with TRBD2. This CDR3 spans 14 amino acids. The V segment lost 3 bases and the J segment 5 bases; nucleotides outside the gene matches: 5. Germline V gene sequence: CDR1 LNHDA, CDR2 SQIVND (reference sequence). The CDR3, as DNA: TGTGCCAGTAGTATGGAGCGGGAGACCGAGACCCAGTACTTC. Amino acids: CASSMERETETQYF.

The J gene is TRBJ2-5, the V gene TRBV2; D possibly matches TRBD1 or TRBD2 (5 bases each). The CDR3 sequence is 15 residues long. The germline V and J ends were trimmed by 4 bases and 5 bases, with 17 bases remaining between them. Germline V gene sequence: CDR1 SNHLY, CDR2 FYNNEI. In nucleotides, the CDR3 is TGTGCCAGCAGTGGCCAGGGAGTACAAGGGGAGACCCAGTACTTC. It specifies CASSGQGVQGETQYF.

The V gene is TRBV10-2, the J gene TRBJ2-2; D unresolved. The germline CDR1 and CDR2 sequences are WSHSY and SAAADI. The V gene lost 4 bases and the J gene lost 5 bases, with 14 bases spanning the gap. This CDR3 has 15 amino acids. The CDR3 region has the DNA TGCGCCAGCAGTGGTTTGGTAGCATTAACCGGGGAGCTGTTTTTT. Translating it yields CASSGLVALTGELFF.

The genes are TRBV7-9 and TRBJ2-5; the match to TRBD1 covers 9 bases. V trimming: 5 bases; J trimming: 5 bases; junction bases outside the gene matches: 6. The germline CDR1 and CDR2 sequences are SEHNR and FQNEAQ (reference sequence). This CDR3 has 14 residues. CDR3 DNA sequence: TGTGCCAGCAGCATTGGGACAGGGAGGGAGACCCAGTACTTC. Protein: CASSIGTGRETQYF.

A remark on this clone: Other DNA sequences in the same sample also yield this CDR3. The chain couples TRBV6-6 to TRBJ1-5; D not certain. The V gene's germline CDR1 is MNHNY and CDR2 SVGAGI (reference sequence). The V gene lost 2 bases and the J gene lost 5 bases, with 7 bases spanning the gap. This CDR3 is 13 amino acids long. The CDR3 reads CASSYGQDQPQHF. CDR3 nucleotide sequence: TGTGCCAGCAGTTACGGGCAAGATCAGCCCCAGCATTTT.

This chain uses TRBV9 with TRBJ2-3, with D uncertain. The V and J ends lost 4 bases and 3 bases respectively, with 6 bases between them. Germline V gene lookup returns CDR1 SGDLS and CDR2 YYNGEE. The CDR3 covers 12 residues. The CDR3 DNA reads TGTGCCAGCAGCTTCGATACAGATACGCAGTATTTT. Amino acids: CASSFDTDTQYF.

The CDR3 bases are TGTGCCAGCAGCTTAGAGCAAAGGACAGGGAATCAGCCCCAGCATTTT. It specifies CASSLEQRTGNQPQHF. V gene TRBV7-8 combines with J gene TRBJ1-5; TRBD1 matches 8 bases. V dropped 1 base and J dropped 4; count of bases not matched to a gene: 6. The CDR3 is 16 amino acids. Per germline, CDR1 SGHVS and CDR2 FQNEAQ.

This clone turned up a few times. The V and J genes are TRBV7-3 and TRBJ2-3, with TRBD2 matching 10 bases. The germline CDR1 and CDR2 sequences are SGHTA and FQGTGA. The CDR3 length is 16 residues. The J segment lost 0 bases and the V segment lost 1 base, leaving 1 base of the junction unmatched. DNA of the CDR3: TGTGCCAGCAGCTTAATGACTAGCGGGAGCACAGATACGCAGTATTTT. Protein: CASSLMTSGSTDTQYF. Combining the CDR3 with reference TRBV7-3 and TRBJ2-3 gives the whole variable domain GAGVSQTPSNKVTEKGKYVELRCDPISGHTALYWYRQSLGQGPEFLIYFQGTGAADDSGLPNDRFFAVRPEGSVSTLKIQRTERGDSAVYLCASSLMTSGSTDTQYFGPGTRLTVL.

The rearrangement uses TRBV9 and TRBJ1-1; 7 bases agree with TRBD1. CDR1 and CDR2 from the germline V gene are SGDLS and YYNGEE. The CDR3 sequence is 14 residues long. With V trimmed by 2 bases and J by 4 bases, 5 bases remained unmatched. CDR3 sequence reads: CASSVDRVSTEAFF. The CDR3 DNA reads as TGTGCCAGCAGCGTCGACAGGGTATCCACTGAAGCTTTCTTT.

Comment on this clone: A much larger clonotype is one base distant, so this may be a read error. The rearrangement joins TRBV19 to TRBJ1-1; D perhaps matches TRBD1 (5 bases). Germline assignment: CDR1 LNHDA and CDR2 SQIVND (reference sequence). The CDR3 loop spans 14 amino acids. DNA for the CDR3: TGTGCCAGTATTCGGGGCCAGCTGAACACTGAAGCTTCCTTT. Translating it yields CASIRGQLNTEASF.

The chain couples TRBV6-1 to TRBJ2-7; TRBD1 or TRBD2 may be the D gene (6 bases each). From germline, CDR1 is MNHNS and CDR2 SASEGT. The CDR3 is 13 amino acids. V lost 8 bases, J lost 4 bases, and 15 bases lay in between. The CDR3 bases are TGTGCCAGCGGCTCAACAGGGAGGTACGAGCAGTACTTC. Encoded protein: CASGSTGRYEQYF.

The V gene is TRBV5-4, the J gene TRBJ2-3, with 8 bases matching TRBD2. CDR1 is SGHNT and CDR2 is YYREEE in the germline V gene (reference sequence). The ends lost 3 bases at V and 4 bases at J; junction bases unmatched: 10. The CDR3 sequence is 16 residues long. CDR3 in amino acids: CASSSKSGRLADTQYF. The CDR3 DNA is TGTGCCAGCAGCTCGAAAAGCGGGAGATTGGCAGATACGCAGTATTTT.

This chain links TRBV4-1 with TRBJ1-2, with 8 bases aligning to TRBD1. CDR3 size: 15 residues. J gave up 9 bases and V 1 base, and 10 bases lay outside the gene matches. In germline, CDR1 is MGHRA, CDR2 YSYEKL. CDR3 sequence reads: CASSQGTGSSPRYTF. The CDR3 region has the DNA TGCGCCAGCAGCCAAGGGACAGGGTCCTCCCCGCGCTACACCTTC.

This chain uses TRBV7-2 with TRBJ2-6; D gene unclear. Germline V gives CDR1 SGHTA, CDR2 FQGNSA. The ends were cut back, 4 bases at V and 0 bases at J, with 10 bases in the middle. The CDR3 loop spans 16 amino acids. The CDR3 spells CASSSRALSGANVLTF. DNA for the CDR3: TGTGCCAGCAGCTCCCGGGCCCTCTCTGGGGCCAACGTCCTGACTTTC. The full variable domain, its missing parts supplied by reference TRBV7-2 and TRBJ2-6, is GAGVSQSPSNKVTEKGKDVELRCDPISGHTALYWYRQSLGQGLEFLIYFQGNSAPDKSGLPSDRFSAERTGGSVSTLTIQRTQQEDSAVYLCASSSRALSGANVLTFGAGSRLTVL.

V and J are TRBV7-8 and TRBJ2-7; TRBD2 might be the D (5 bases). Germline values: CDR1 SGHVS, CDR2 FQNEAQ. The CDR3 runs 13 residues. The V end was cut by 5 bases, the J end by 3 bases, with 11 bases between. CDR3 residues: CASSLDSNYEQYF. The CDR3 DNA is TGTGCCAGCAGCCTGGACTCCAACTACGAGCAGTACTTC.

The chain is built from TRBV25-1 and TRBJ1-2; TRBD1 is a possible D gene (5 bases). V shed 6 bases and J shed 4 bases, with 15 bases lying between them. CDR1 is MGHDK, CDR2 SYGVNS, per germline. There are 14 residues in the CDR3. CDR3 in amino acids: CASRGTDSLYGYTF. CDR3 nucleotides: TGTGCCAGCAGAGGTACCGACAGCCTCTATGGCTACACCTTC.

Points on this clone: Other DNA sequences from this sample encode an identical CDR3 as well. The rearrangement links TRBV2 to TRBJ2-5; the D is unclear. The V end lost 1 base, the J end lost 7 bases, and 4 bases lay between the germline ends. This CDR3 is built from 11 residues. CDR1 and CDR2 (germline): SNHLY, FYNNEI. CDR3: CASSEGGTQYF. Here the CDR3 DNA reads TGTGCCAGCAGTGAAGGCGGGACCCAGTACTTC.